What follows is one T cell receptor (beta chain) and its context. Its target is unknown. This entry belongs to a study of cytomegalovirus exposure and HLA in healthy donors. Findings and caveats of the study: With later analysis, a missense DCLRE1C variant became linked to TCR beta V- and J-gene trimming.

This PCR relied on a set of 60 Vbeta primers and 13 Jbeta primers. The data were produced by immunoSEQ multiplex PCR, yet TCRdb's version contains in-frame clones alone and is incomplete. The sample holds around 200,000 clones, roughly 80% seen once. The CDR3 is 12 residues long. Germline CDR1 and CDR2: MNHNY and SVGAGI (reference sequence). The chain employs TRBV6-6 and TRBJ2-5; TRBD1 matches at 8 bases. The J call is in doubt because the DNA end fits TRBJ2-7 better. Sequencing input: PBMCs. This receptor was identified in a boy between 10 and 17 years old in good health and CMV-seronegative. The DNA for the CDR3 is TGTGCCAGCAGACGGACAGGGCTCGAGCAGTACTTC. It yields the protein CASRRTGLEQYF.